What follows is one TCR beta chain and its context. No antigen is known for it. Patients with uncontrolled infections, other autoimmune diseases, pregnancy or lactation were excluded. The data are from a study of T cells in Graves' hyperthyroidism and ophthalmopathy. Study-level points and caveats: Blood shared most expanded thyroid clonotypes above 0.001.

This CDR3 region has 16 residues. CDR1 and CDR2 from the germline V gene are SEHNR and FQNEAQ (reference sequence). Trimming left V 1 base short and J 1 base short, with 13 bases between. Amplified regions were TCR beta CDR3 sequences from RNA transcripts. HTBI primers were used for first-round RT-PCR of the TCR CDR3. TCRdb ran MiXCR on the multiplex PCR reads and lists one entry per CDR3 protein. The sample includes 540,000 or so distinct CDR3 sequences, around 45% of them seen just once. The source material was peripheral blood or thyroid tissue (not recorded which). This chain connects TRBV7-9 to TRBJ1-2; perhaps TRBD1 as D (5 bases). The source is an adult woman with Graves' disease, either hyperthyroidism or ophthalmopathy (not recorded which). The CDR3 sequence is CASSLVDTKDNYGYTF. The CDR3 region has the DNA TGTGCCAGCAGCTTAGTGGACACCAAGGATAACTATGGCTACACCTTC.